Below, 12 T cell receptor beta chains from the same sample are listed, as sequenced in a study of OX40 agonist ivuxolimab in advanced cancers. TCRdb's copy holds only in-frame clones and misses some; the assay was immunoSEQ multiplex PCR. The table has around 45,000 clones, 88% seen once. The starting material was CD4+ or CD8+ T cells sorted from blood, obtained in a trial of the OX40 agonist ivuxolimab. These receptors all come from an adult with an advanced solid tumor such as melanoma, head and neck, liver or kidney cancer.

The chain employs TRBV7-9 and TRBJ1-4; D is ambiguous. The CDR3 length is 15 residues. The ends were cut back, 5 bases at V and 10 bases at J, with 20 bases in the middle. The germline V gene encodes CDR1 SEHNR and CDR2 FQNEAQ (reference sequence). The DNA of the CDR3 is TGTGCCAGCAGCCCGACGGTCTGGGTTTTTGGAAAACTGTTTTTT. Protein: CASSPTVWVFGKLFF.

The J gene is TRBJ2-3, the V gene TRBV7-2; 8 bases are a match to TRBD2. The germline CDR1 and CDR2 sequences are SGHTA and FQGNSA. After removal of 6 bases from V and 2 bases from J, the junction contained 7 bases not matched to a gene. This CDR3 region has 15 residues. The CDR3 nucleotides are TGTGCCAGCAGTAGAGGCGGGAGGTACACAGATACGCAGTATTTT. Translating it yields CASSRGGRYTDTQYF.

The rearrangement uses TRBV20-1 and TRBJ1-3; D unclear. Looked up from germline, CDR1 is DFQATT and CDR2 is SNEGSKA (reference sequence). The germline V and J ends were trimmed by 4 bases and 4 bases, with 5 bases remaining between them. CDR3 length: 11 residues. CDR3 sequence reads: CSANVGNTIYF. CDR3 nucleotides: TGCAGTGCTAATGTCGGAAACACCATATATTTT.

The chain is built from TRBV28 and TRBJ2-5; D is undetermined. CDR1 and CDR2 (germline): MDHEN, SYDVKM. With 5 bases removed from V and 0 bases from J, the gap between germline ends came to 16 bases. The CDR3 spans 16 residues. Here the CDR3 reads CASSPLQMAYQETQYF. The CDR3 coding sequence is TGTGCCAGCAGTCCCCTGCAGATGGCGTACCAAGAGACCCAGTACTTC.

The rearrangement uses TRBV28 and TRBJ2-7; D might be TRBD1 or TRBD2, each matching 5 bases. This CDR3 contains 15 residues. CDR1 is MDHEN and CDR2 is SYDVKM in the germline V gene. With 6 bases removed from V and 2 bases from J, the gap between germline ends came to 17 bases. CDR3 nucleotide sequence: TGTGCCAGCAGGCCCGGGGACCGAGTGGCCTACGAGCAGTACTTC. Its translation is CASRPGDRVAYEQYF.

The CDR3 region is CASRYGGQGNSPLHF. The CDR3, as DNA: TGTGCCAGCAGGTACGGCGGACAGGGAAATTCACCCCTCCACTTT. The genes are TRBV28 and TRBJ1-6; TRBD1 matches at 8 bases. Trimming removed 6 bases from V and 7 bases from J; junction bases left unmatched: 8. The CDR3 length is 15 residues. CDR1 is MDHEN and CDR2 is SYDVKM in the germline V gene.

The V call is TRBV11-2, the J call TRBJ2-6, with 8 bases aligning to TRBD1. CDR1 and CDR2 from the germline V gene are SGHAT and FQNNGV. CDR3 length equals 18 residues. Trimming took 3 bases from V and 0 from J; bases not matched to a gene: 7. The CDR3 sequence is CASSFLPGQDSGANVLTF. The CDR3 region has the DNA TGTGCCAGCAGCTTCCTACCGGGACAGGACTCTGGGGCCAACGTCCTGACTTTC.

The rearrangement joins TRBV5-4 to TRBJ2-3, with TRBD2 identical over 7 bases. Looked up from germline, CDR1 is SGHNT and CDR2 is YYREEE (reference sequence). The ends lost 3 bases at V and 6 bases at J; junction bases unmatched: 7. This CDR3 spans 14 amino acids. The CDR3 nucleotides are TGTGCCAGCAGCTGGCGACTAGCTGCGGATACGCAGTATTTT. Translation: CASSWRLAADTQYF.

This clone appeared once. The chain links TRBV7-2 to TRBJ1-4, with D unresolved. Deletions cut 1 base from V and 8 bases from J, with 11 bases between. This CDR3 region has 14 residues. Germline V lookup: CDR1 SGHTA, CDR2 FQGNSA. The CDR3 reads CASSLDIRPEKLFF. CDR3 DNA: TGTGCCAGCAGCTTAGACATACGCCCCGAAAAACTGTTTTTT.

In its sample, this clone was seen once. CDR3 in amino acids: CASSLAVQEETQYF. The CDR3, as DNA: TGTGCCAGCAGCTTAGCGGTCCAGGAAGAGACCCAGTACTTC. The gene calls are TRBV7-9 and TRBJ2-5, with D uncertain. Deletions cut 0 bases from V and 3 bases from J, with 8 bases between. Germline lookup yields CDR1 SEHNR and CDR2 FQNEAQ (reference sequence). The CDR3 length is 14 residues.

This clone showed up just once. V usage is TRBV10-2 and J usage is TRBJ2-3, with D perhaps given as TRBD1 or TRBD2 (5 bases each). CDR1 and CDR2 (germline): WSHSY, SAAADI. V was clipped by 8 bases and J by 6 bases, with 9 bases between them. The CDR3 sequence is 11 residues long. CDR3 DNA: TGCGCCAGCGGGACGCCTGATACGCAGTATTTT. Amino acids: CASGTPDTQYF.

This chain uses TRBV5-8 with TRBJ1-1; D not resolved. Trimming removed 0 bases at V and 3 bases at J, with 9 bases between. Germline V gene sequence: CDR1 SGHTS, CDR2 YDEGEE. The CDR3 spans 14 residues. CDR3 protein: CASSLGPEYTEAFF. The CDR3, as DNA: TGTGCCAGCAGCTTGGGGCCAGAATACACTGAAGCTTTCTTT.